The T cell receptor (beta chain) described here comes from a study of blood T cell repertoires in COVID-19. This clone turned up a few times. Data came from immunoSEQ multiplex PCR; TCRdb stores just in-frame clones and leaves some out. The data contain over 300,000 clones, about 89% of them singletons. This CDR3 contains 16 residues. In germline, CDR1 is LGHNA, CDR2 YNFKEQ. V was pared by 0 bases and J by 0 bases, with 6 bases between. The sequencing sample was made of peripheral blood. The gene calls are TRBV4-2 and TRBJ2-6, with D perhaps matching TRBD2 (5 bases). This sequence was found in a man in his late teens or twenties who had recovered from COVID-19. CDR3 bases: TGTGCCAGCAGCCAAGACCGGGACTCTGGGGCCAACGTCCTGACTTTC. Translating it yields CASSQDRDSGANVLTF.